This TCR beta chain was observed in a study of post-analysis software for immune sequencing data. As for this clonotype: What it binds is not known.

Broader study findings: Controls showed lower frequencies than patients for 4 or 5 TRBV segments, and TRBV5-6, TRBV5-1 and TRBV20-1 were among these.

After removal of 7 bases from V and 5 bases from J, the junction contained 12 bases not matched to a gene. CDR1 and CDR2 from the germline V gene are SGHTA and FQGNSA. The CDR3 length is 15 residues. Included in the TCR beta cDNA libraries were unique molecular identifiers. TCRdb independently ran MiXCR on the PCR reads; one entry per CDR3 protein. Of fewer than 850,000 distinct CDR3 sequences in the sample, around 46% were seen once. The sample was blood. This sequence joins TRBV7-2 and TRBJ2-7; TRBD1 matches at 9 bases. This receptor was taken from a girl aged 5 to 17 with multiple sclerosis. Here the CDR3 DNA reads TGTGCCAGCACCCCAGGGGGACAGGGTCGGCACGAGCAGTACTTC. Protein sequence: CASTPGGQGRHEQYF.